This TCR beta chain was observed in a study of cytomegalovirus exposure and HLA in healthy donors. Study-level findings and limits: In a later analysis, an Asian-associated ancestry cluster reportedly showed fewer N-insertions than the approximately 640-donor mean. V- and J-gene trimming in TCR beta was tied to a missense DCLRE1C variant by an analysis performed later. Indistinguishability led to the exclusion of some V segments, TRBV6-2 and TRBV6-3 included.

Regarding donors, all were healthy bone marrow donors. The CDR3 totals 15 residues. The germline V gene encodes CDR1 MNHEY and CDR2 SMNVEV (reference sequence). Trimming pared 3 bases from V and 4 bases from J, leaving 12 bases between. The PCR had 60 Vbeta and 13 Jbeta primers. Some clones are missing from TCRdb's copy, which holds only in-frame ones; the method was immunoSEQ multiplex PCR. The table includes about 160,000 clones, 65% to 85% detected once. With respect to this clone: Its cognate antigen is unknown.

The rearrangement joins TRBV27 to TRBJ1-4, with D tentatively TRBD1 (5 bases). Sequenced material: PBMCs. The receptor was derived from a male donor in good health and CMV-seronegative. The CDR3 DNA sequence: TGTGCCAGCAGTTTCTATGCGCAGGGTAATGAAAAACTGTTTTTT. The encoded protein is CASSFYAQGNEKLFF. Variable domain in full (rest from reference TRBV27 and TRBJ1-4): EAQVTQNPRYLITVTGKKLTVTCSQNMNHEYMSWYRQDPGLGLRQIYYSMNVEVTDKGDVPEGYKVSRKEKRNFPLILESPSPNQTSLYFCASSFYAQGNEKLFFGSGTQLSVL.